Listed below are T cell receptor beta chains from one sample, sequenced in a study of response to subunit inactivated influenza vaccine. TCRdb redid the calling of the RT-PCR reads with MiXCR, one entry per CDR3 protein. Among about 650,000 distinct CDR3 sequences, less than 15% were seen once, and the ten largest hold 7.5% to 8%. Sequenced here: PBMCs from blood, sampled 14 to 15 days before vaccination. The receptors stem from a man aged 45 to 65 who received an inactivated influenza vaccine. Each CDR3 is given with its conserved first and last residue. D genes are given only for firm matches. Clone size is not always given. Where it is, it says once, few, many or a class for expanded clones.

CDR3 DNA: TGTGCCAGCAGTGGGGGACGGCACTCCTACGAGCAGTACTTC
CDR3 protein: CASSGGRHSYEQYF
D gene: .
clone size: few
V gene: TRBV28
J gene: TRBJ2-7

CDR3 DNA: TGCAGCTCCTGGGCAGGGGGGAGACACAATGAGCAGTTCTTC
CDR3 protein: CSSWAGGRHNEQFF
D gene: .
clone size: .
V gene: TRBV29-1
J gene: TRBJ2-1

CDR3 DNA: TGTGCCAGCAGCACGGGACTAATTAACACCGGGGAGCTGTTTTTT
CDR3 protein: CASSTGLINTGELFF
D gene: TRBD2
clone size: few
V gene: TRBV7-3
J gene: TRBJ2-2

CDR3 DNA: TGTGCCAGCAGTGTGGGCAGTGCTAGCTCCTACAATGAGCAGTTCTTC
CDR3 protein: CASSVGSASSYNEQFF
D gene: .
clone size: .
V gene: TRBV2
J gene: TRBJ2-1

CDR3 DNA: TGTGCCACCAGCAGAGGGAGGGGATGGGAAAAACTGTTTTTT
CDR3 protein: CATSRGRGWEKLFF
D gene: .
clone size: .
V gene: TRBV15
J gene: TRBJ1-4

CDR3 DNA: TGCAGTGCTAGAGATCAGGGACTAGCGGGGGGTAAGCAGTTCTTC
CDR3 protein: CSARDQGLAGGKQFF
D gene: TRBD2
clone size: few
V gene: TRBV20-1
J gene: TRBJ2-1

CDR3 DNA: TGCAGTGCTAGGGATCGGGATTCCTCCTACGAGCAGTACTTC
CDR3 protein: CSARDRDSSYEQYF
D gene: .
clone size: few
V gene: TRBV20-1
J gene: TRBJ2-7

CDR3 DNA: TGCAGCGTTGCGGGACTAGCGGGAGACCCCTATGAGCAGTTCTTC
CDR3 protein: CSVAGLAGDPYEQFF
D gene: TRBD2
clone size: .
V gene: TRBV29-1
J gene: TRBJ2-1

CDR3 DNA: TGTGCCAGCAGTGCCCCGGGGGGGGCGGGGGGTGAGCAGTTCTTC
CDR3 protein: CASSAPGGAGGEQFF
D gene: TRBD2
clone size: .
V gene: TRBV28
J gene: TRBJ2-1

CDR3 DNA: TGTGCCAGCAGCTCGGACGGAGCTAACTATGGCTACACCTTC
CDR3 protein: CASSSDGANYGYTF
D gene: .
clone size: few
V gene: TRBV7-2
J gene: TRBJ1-2

CDR3 DNA: TGCGCCAGCAGCTTGGCAACCGGGACAGGGTTATATGAGCAGTTCTTC
CDR3 protein: CASSLATGTGLYEQFF
D gene: TRBD1
clone size: many
V gene: TRBV5-1
J gene: TRBJ2-1